This TCR beta chain was recovered during a study of glioma-infiltrating T cells. Study-level results: Non-neoplastic patients had below-expected tissue-blood divergence, while all gliomas exceeded expectation. CDR3 overlap between tissue and blood was very small.

There are 13 residues in the CDR3. V was shortened by 7 bases and J by 3 bases, with 12 bases between the two germline ends. Comment on this clonotype: Its target is unknown.

TCR alpha and beta CDR3 regions were amplified from RNA using iRepertoire nested multiplex PCR. TCRdb used MiXCR to reprocess the multiplex PCR reads, holding one entry per CDR3 protein. This table has 93,000 or so distinct CDR3 sequences, 25% to 30% appearing once. Input material: glioma tissue, nonneoplastic brain tissue, or PBMCs (not recorded which). This chain links TRBV12-3 or TRBV12-4 with TRBJ1-1; D not resolved. The receptor was derived from a human donor with low-grade glioma or glioblastoma, undergoing nonglioma brain surgery, or in good health (not recorded which). The CDR3 region is CASTETDYTEAFF. The CDR3 DNA reads TGTGCCAGCACTGAAACAGATTACACTGAAGCTTTCTTT.